These 6 T cell receptor beta chains were all obtained from the same sample, sequenced in a study of CD8+ T cells in alopecia areata. cDNA serving as the sequencing template came from extracted, reverse transcribed RNA. The method was immunoSEQ multiplex PCR; TCRdb's version includes in-frame clones alone and lacks a portion of them. There are about 100,000 clones in the sample; 55% to 70% occur only once, and around a quarter lies in the top ten. Material: NKG2D-low CD8+ T cells sorted from blood. The receptor set was obtained from a human donor with alopecia areata.

The gene calls are TRBV4-1 and TRBJ1-2; possibly TRBD1 for D (5 bases). Germline V CDR1 and CDR2: MGHRA, YSYEKL. V lost 3 bases to trimming and J lost 4 bases, with 15 bases between them. The CDR3 length is 15 residues. The CDR3 DNA follows: TGCGCCAGCAGCCAGGTCCAGGGTACTGGCTATGGCTACACCTTC. This codes for CASSQVQGTGYGYTF.

The chain recombines TRBV2 with TRBJ1-1; 7 nucleotides line up with TRBD1. Germline CDR1 and CDR2: SNHLY and FYNNEI. Losses at the gene ends were 4 bases for V and 4 bases for J; bases not matched to a gene: 3. The CDR3 extends over 13 amino acids. CDR3 region: CASSVPGGTEAFF. The CDR3 DNA follows: TGTGCCAGCAGTGTGCCAGGGGGCACTGAAGCTTTCTTT.

The genes are TRBV19 and TRBJ2-5, with D hard to call. Germline-derived CDR1 and CDR2 are LNHDA and SQIVND (reference sequence). With 0 bases removed from V and 3 bases from J, the gap between germline ends came to 14 bases. The CDR3 is 16 amino acids. CDR3 amino acids: CASSIDRKSIEETQYF. The CDR3 nucleotides read TGTGCCAGTAGTATAGATCGTAAGAGTATTGAAGAGACCCAGTACTTC.

This chain joins TRBV14 and TRBJ2-1; D gene uncertain. Trimming took off 0 bases at V and 3 bases at J, with 6 bases between the two ends. CDR3 length: 14 amino acids. CDR1 is SGHDN, CDR2 FVKESK, per germline. The CDR3 sequence is CASSQEWDYNEQFF. In DNA, the CDR3 is TGTGCCAGCAGCCAAGAATGGGACTACAATGAGCAGTTCTTC.

The chain joins TRBV6-5 to TRBJ1-2; 9 nucleotides align to TRBD1. The CDR3 contains 15 residues. Germline values: CDR1 MNHEY, CDR2 SVGAGI. V lost 5 bases, J lost 7 bases, and 11 bases stayed unmatched. The CDR3 spells CASSPSGTGYGGYTF. Here the CDR3 DNA reads TGTGCCAGCAGTCCCTCCGGGACAGGGTACGGTGGCTACACCTTC.

This clone has only a few counts. The chain uses TRBV5-1 and TRBJ2-7, with D maybe TRBD1 (6 bases). V was cut by 0 bases and J by 7 bases, with 11 bases left in between. Germline V gene lookup returns CDR1 SGHRS and CDR2 YFSETQ. This CDR3 comprises 13 residues. This CDR3 reads CASSLDGGWEQYF. CDR3 coding DNA: TGCGCCAGCAGCTTGGATGGGGGCTGGGAGCAGTACTTC.